This entry lists 27 T cell receptor beta chains sequenced from one sample in a study of blood T cell repertoires in COVID-19 (dated by TCRdb to 2018 to 2021). Libraries were prepared through the immunoSEQ multiplex PCR assay. TCRdb limited this immuneACCESS table to in-frame rearrangements with V and J called. A share of clones is missing; checked studies link under half to unresolved V genes, and the rest is unexplained. This sample comprises under 300,000 clones, over 75% of them detected only once. Over 1.5% of the sample is taken by the ten largest. The specimen was PBMCs or T cells enriched from blood (not recorded which). Receptors originate from a woman between 45 and 60 years old who had recovered from COVID-19.

This clone was seen only once. V gene TRBV6-5 combines with J gene TRBJ1-3, with TRBD1 as a possible D gene (5 bases). This CDR3 is 14 amino acids long. V lost 0 bases and J 10 bases, leaving 13 bases between the germline ends. CDR1 and CDR2 from the germline V gene are MNHEY and SVGAGI. CDR3 nucleotide sequence: TGTGCCAGCAGTTACTCGTCAGGGATTGGAACCATATATTTT. Its protein product is CASSYSSGIGTIYF.

The chain's CDR3 is CASSPNAGADYEQYF. DNA of the CDR3: TGTGCCAGCAGCCCCAATGCAGGGGCGGACTACGAGCAGTACTTC. The genes are TRBV9 and TRBJ2-7; a weak D match, TRBD1 (6 bases). The CDR3 is made up of 15 amino acids. Germline V CDR1 and CDR2: SGDLS, YYNGEE. Trimming shortened V by 4 bases and J by 3 bases, and 17 bases separated the two germline ends.

The CDR3: CASSLAVGNTIYF. For the CDR3, the DNA is TGTGCCAGCAGCTTGGCCGTAGGAAACACCATATATTTT. The chain uses TRBV5-6 and TRBJ1-3; D unresolved. V gave up 0 bases and J gave up 4 bases, with 5 bases separating them. The CDR3 runs 13 residues. From germline, CDR1 is SGHDT and CDR2 YYEEEE.

The chain uses TRBV28 and TRBJ1-2; a possible D gene is TRBD1 (6 bases). The V end was cut by 10 bases, the J end by 5 bases, with 14 bases between. The germline V gene has CDR1 MDHEN and CDR2 SYDVKM. This CDR3 spans 12 amino acids. CDR3 bases: TGTGCCACCACGCGGCAGGGGTATGGCTACACCTTC. Its translation: CATTRQGYGYTF.

The chain carries TRBV18 and TRBJ2-3; D gene unclear. V shed 5 bases and J shed 0 bases, with 15 bases lying between them. Per germline, CDR1 KGHSH and CDR2 LQKENI. The CDR3 is 16 amino acids. This CDR3 reads CASSATSSASTDTQYF. The CDR3 coding sequence is TGTGCCAGCTCAGCCACATCCTCCGCTAGCACAGATACGCAGTATTTT.

This clone has a count of ten or more. The rearrangement links TRBV11-2 to TRBJ2-1; no clear D. Trimming left V 1 base short and J 0 bases short, with 19 bases between. From germline, CDR1 is SGHAT and CDR2 FQNNGV. This CDR3 has 19 amino acids. The CDR3 loop reads CASSLVTALVARSYNEQFF. CDR3 coding DNA: TGTGCCAGCAGCTTAGTAACCGCCTTAGTCGCCCGCTCCTACAATGAGCAGTTCTTC.

The chain is built from TRBV15 and TRBJ1-5; 7 bases fit TRBD1. The CDR3 is 14 residues long. From germline, CDR1 is LNHNV and CDR2 YYDKDF (reference sequence). V was clipped by 0 bases and J by 6 bases; unmatched bases: 2. The CDR3 bases are TGTGCCACCAGCAGAGAACAGGGGTTTCAGCCCCAGCATTTT. Translating gives CATSREQGFQPQHF.

V usage is TRBV14 and J usage is TRBJ2-6, with a weak D call TRBD2 (6 bases). The CDR3 loop spans 17 amino acids. Germline CDR1 and CDR2: SGHDN and FVKESK. V lost 4 bases and J 0 bases, leaving 13 bases between the germline ends. In DNA form, the CDR3 reads TGTGCCAGCAGCCGGAGGGGTCGGGACTCTGGGGCCAACGTCCTGACTTTC. Translation: CASSRRGRDSGANVLTF.

This rearrangement joins TRBV5-1 to TRBJ2-3; no firm D call. Trimming cost V 5 bases and J 3 bases, with 13 bases left between them. Germline CDR1 and CDR2: SGHRS and YFSETQ. The CDR3 is 14 amino acids. CDR3 protein: CASRVAEFTDTQYF. Here the CDR3 DNA reads TGCGCCAGCAGGGTAGCCGAATTTACAGATACGCAGTATTTT.

The chain has TRBV2 and TRBJ1-1, with a possible D match to TRBD1 (5 bases). Trimming cost V 7 bases and J 5 bases, with 14 bases left between them. Germline CDR1 and CDR2: SNHLY and FYNNEI. CDR3 size: 13 residues. CDR3 nucleotide sequence: TGTGCCAGCAAGGGGTATGGAGATACTGAAGCTTTCTTT. Amino acids: CASKGYGDTEAFF.

The rearrangement links TRBV7-8 to TRBJ2-7, with D possibly being TRBD2 (6 bases). The length of the CDR3 is 14 residues. The V and J ends lost 5 bases and 0 bases respectively, with 11 bases between them. Germline CDR1 and CDR2: SGHVS and FQNEAQ. CDR3: CASSPIGSSYEQYF. DNA for the CDR3: TGTGCCAGCAGCCCCATCGGGAGCTCCTACGAGCAGTACTTC.

The V call is TRBV28, the J call TRBJ1-5, with D perhaps TRBD1 (6 bases). The V gene's germline CDR1 is MDHEN and CDR2 SYDVKM. V dropped 4 bases and J dropped 4 bases, with 14 bases sitting between them. CDR3 length: 15 amino acids. CDR3 DNA sequence: TGTGCCAGCAGTTCCCATTCCGGGACAAATCAGCCCCAGCATTTT. Translation: CASSSHSGTNQPQHF.

The chain has TRBV6-5 and TRBJ2-5, with TRBD1 as a possible D gene (6 bases). V shed 5 bases and J shed 4 bases, with 17 bases lying between them. Germline values: CDR1 MNHEY, CDR2 SVGAGI. The CDR3 covers 15 residues. The CDR3 is CASSPGTIGAETQYF. The DNA for the CDR3 is TGTGCCAGCAGTCCCGGGACAATCGGGGCAGAGACCCAGTACTTC.

The V gene is TRBV10-3, the J gene TRBJ2-3; TRBD1 matches at 9 bases. The CDR3 is made up of 17 amino acids. The V gene's germline CDR1 is ENHRY and CDR2 SYGVKD. Germline trimming cut 4 bases from V and 2 bases from J; bases unmatched to any gene: 10. The CDR3: CAISGLGQGQNTDTQYF. DNA for the CDR3: TGTGCCATCAGTGGATTAGGACAGGGGCAAAACACAGATACGCAGTATTTT.

This clone was counted a few times. The chain recombines TRBV5-4 with TRBJ1-5, with D perhaps TRBD1 (6 bases). V was clipped by 8 bases and J by 0 bases, with 12 bases between them. Germline-derived CDR1 and CDR2 are SGHNT and YYREEE (reference sequence). The CDR3 is 14 amino acids. The CDR3 spells CASPHRDSNQPQHF. CDR3 bases: TGTGCCAGTCCTCACAGGGATAGCAATCAGCCCCAGCATTTT.

With regard to this clone: This specimen includes other DNA sequences encoding the same CDR3. The rearrangement uses TRBV7-2 and TRBJ1-2, with a tentative D call TRBD1 (6 bases). Per the germline V gene, CDR1 is SGHTA and CDR2 is FQGNSA. The V end was cut by 4 bases, the J end by 2 bases, with 8 bases between. This CDR3 region has 13 residues. CDR3 DNA: TGTGCCAGCAGCTCCACAGGGAACTATGGCTACACCTTC. Amino acid sequence: CASSSTGNYGYTF.

CDR3 nucleotides: TGTGCCAGCCTACAGGCAGGGGGCGCCGGGGAGCAGTACTTC. It encodes CASLQAGGAGEQYF. The chain joins TRBV6-5 to TRBJ2-7; 8 nucleotides align to TRBD1. Germline V gene sequence: CDR1 MNHEY, CDR2 SVGAGI. CDR3 length: 14 residues. V trimming: 8 bases; J trimming: 7 bases; junction bases outside the gene matches: 13.

The V gene is TRBV3-1 (or the pseudogene TRBV3-2), the J gene TRBJ1-3, with D possibly TRBD1 on 5 matching bases. Trimming stripped 2 bases from V and 0 bases from J, with 20 bases between. The CDR3 spans 19 residues. Germline V gene data show CDR1 as LGHDT and CDR2 as YNNKEL (reference sequence). As DNA, the CDR3 is TGTGCCAGCAGCCAAATTATTTCCAGGGCTCATCTCTCTGGAAACACCATATATTTT. This translates into CASSQIISRAHLSGNTIYF.

V and J are TRBV5-1 and TRBJ2-3; 7 bases are shared with TRBD1. J was trimmed by 6 bases and V by 1 base; bases with no gene match: 5. The CDR3 length is 14 residues. The V gene's germline CDR1 is SGHRS and CDR2 YFSETQ. The CDR3 region has the DNA TGCGCCAGCAGCTTGTCCCAGGGGGAGGATACGCAGTATTTT. Translated: CASSLSQGEDTQYF.

This chain links TRBV27 with TRBJ2-7; TRBD2 agrees at 9 bases. The CDR3 totals 18 residues. V lost 2 bases, J lost 3 bases, and 14 bases stayed unmatched. CDR1 and CDR2 (germline): MNHEY, SMNVEV (reference sequence). In DNA form, the CDR3 reads TGTGCCAGCAGTTTAAGCCCCTATCTACTAGCGGGTGGCTACGAGCAGTACTTC. Its protein is CASSLSPYLLAGGYEQYF.

This chain connects TRBV2 to TRBJ2-1, with a tentative D call TRBD2 (6 bases). The CDR3 has 13 amino acids. V was pared by 11 bases and J by 0 bases, with 11 bases between. The V gene's germline CDR1 is SNHLY and CDR2 FYNNEI. The CDR3 DNA reads as TGTGCCGGGGACTCGAGCTCCTACAATGAGCAGTTCTTC. Its protein product is CAGDSSSYNEQFF.

The V and J genes are TRBV24-1 and TRBJ1-4, with 7 bases lining up with TRBD1. Germline CDR1 is KGHDR and CDR2 is SFDVKD. The CDR3 runs 16 residues. V lost 2 bases and J lost 8; bases outside the gene matches: 10. The DNA of the CDR3 is TGTGCCACCAGTGATTCGAAGGGGGCTAAAAGCGAAAAACTGTTTTTT. It translates to CATSDSKGAKSEKLFF.

This chain links TRBV7-9 with TRBJ2-3; TRBD2 might be the D (6 bases). CDR1 is SEHNR and CDR2 is FQNEAQ in the germline V gene (reference sequence). V dropped 5 bases and J dropped 4 bases, with 13 bases sitting between them. The CDR3 is made up of 14 amino acids. The CDR3 nucleotides are TGTGCCAGCAGCCCCCCCGGGAGTTCAGATACGCAGTATTTT. It specifies CASSPPGSSDTQYF.

The rearrangement uses TRBV12-3 or TRBV12-4 and TRBJ1-2; D unresolved. The CDR3 loop spans 12 amino acids. Trimming took 6 bases from V and 2 from J, leaving 7 bases between them. CDR3 in DNA: TGTGCCAGCAGCGCCGGGAACTATGGCTACACCTTC. It encodes CASSAGNYGYTF.

This chain links TRBV5-1 with TRBJ2-4; TRBD1 matches at 10 bases. J lost 9 bases, V lost 7 bases, and 10 bases had no gene match. Germline V gene sequence: CDR1 SGHRS, CDR2 YFSETQ. CDR3 length equals 14 residues. CDR3 sequence (DNA): TGCGCCAGCTCCCCGGGACAGGGGCAAGGCATTCAGTACTTC. Protein sequence: CASSPGQGQGIQYF.

V usage is TRBV18 and J usage is TRBJ1-1; tentatively, D is TRBD1 (6 bases). The V end lost 5 bases, the J end lost 5 bases, and 12 bases lay between the germline ends. The CDR3 runs 13 residues. From germline, CDR1 is KGHSH and CDR2 LQKENI. The CDR3 coding sequence is TGTGCCAGCTCATGGGGAAGGGGGACTGAAGCTTTCTTT. This codes for CASSWGRGTEAFF.

This sequence joins TRBV5-1 and TRBJ1-4; TRBD1 matches at 8 bases. V lost 1 base and J lost 7; bases outside the gene matches: 6. This CDR3 is built from 15 residues. CDR1 and CDR2 from the germline V gene are SGHRS and YFSETQ. CDR3 sequence reads: CASSLNRQGSEKLFF. CDR3 sequence (DNA): TGCGCCAGCAGCTTGAATCGACAGGGGAGTGAAAAACTGTTTTTT.